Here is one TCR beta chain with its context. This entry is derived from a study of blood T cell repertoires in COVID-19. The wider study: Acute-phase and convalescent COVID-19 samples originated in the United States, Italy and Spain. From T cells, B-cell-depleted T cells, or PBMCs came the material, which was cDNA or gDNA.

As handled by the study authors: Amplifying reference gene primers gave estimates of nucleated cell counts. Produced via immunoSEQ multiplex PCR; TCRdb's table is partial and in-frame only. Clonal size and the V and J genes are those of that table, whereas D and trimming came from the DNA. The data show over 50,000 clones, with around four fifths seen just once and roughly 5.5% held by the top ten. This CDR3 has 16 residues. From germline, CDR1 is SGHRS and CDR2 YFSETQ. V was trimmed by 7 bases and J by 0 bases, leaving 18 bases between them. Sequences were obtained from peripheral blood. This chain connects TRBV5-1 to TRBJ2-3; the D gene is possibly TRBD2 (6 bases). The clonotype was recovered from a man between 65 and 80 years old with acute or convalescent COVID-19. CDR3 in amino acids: CASYGGTRSSTDTQYF. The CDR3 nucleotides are TGCGCCAGCTACGGGGGAACCCGCTCTAGCACAGATACGCAGTATTTT.